This passage covers 31 T cell receptor beta chains from one sample sequenced in a study of memory CD4+ T cells and cytomegalovirus serostatus. Some clones are missing from TCRdb's copy, which holds only in-frame ones; the method was immunoSEQ multiplex PCR. The sample holds some 54,000 clones; around 82% are singletons and the top ten take roughly 2%. The sort gate was single viable CD3+CD4+CD8-CD45RO+ cells for memory CD4+ T cells. The sequencing input was memory CD4+ T cells from blood. These receptor sequences come from an adult in good health and CMV-seropositive.

The CDR3 bases are TGTGCCAGCAGTTACGCGGAGGGATCCTACGAGCAGTACTTC. This translates into CASSYAEGSYEQYF. V gene TRBV6-5 combines with J gene TRBJ2-7, with D perhaps TRBD2 (6 bases). Germline lookup yields CDR1 MNHEY and CDR2 SVGAGI. V lost 2 bases and J lost 1, with 9 bases in between. This CDR3 contains 14 residues.

The CDR3 DNA follows: TGTGCCAGCAGTCCCTCGGGACGGGTAAAGAACACCGGGGAGCTGTTTTTT. This codes for CASSPSGRVKNTGELFF. This chain links TRBV7-9 with TRBJ2-2; D is tentatively TRBD1 or TRBD2 (5 bases each). V was cut by 6 bases and J by 1 base, with 18 bases left in between. Germline CDR1 SEHNR, CDR2 FQNEAQ (reference sequence). This CDR3 spans 17 amino acids. The entire variable domain, with the rest obtained from reference TRBV7-9 and TRBJ2-2, is as follows: DTGVSQNPRHKITKRGQNVTFRCDPISEHNRLYWYRQTLGQGPEFLTYFQNEAQLEKSRLLSDRFSAERPKGSFSTLEIQRTEQGDSAMYLCASSPSGRVKNTGELFFGEGSRLTVL.

CDR3: CASSRTVLEAFF. CDR3 DNA: TGTGCCAGCAGTCGGACAGTTCTCGAAGCTTTCTTT. This chain connects TRBV28 to TRBJ1-1, with a weak D call TRBD1 (6 bases). Trimming pared 5 bases from V and 8 bases from J, leaving 12 bases between. Germline V CDR1 and CDR2: MDHEN, SYDVKM. The CDR3 extends over 12 amino acids.

V is TRBV2 and J is TRBJ1-5, with 8 positions matching TRBD1. V lost 6 bases and J lost 0; bases outside the gene matches: 4. Germline CDR1 is SNHLY and CDR2 is FYNNEI. The CDR3 sequence is 15 residues long. The CDR3 sequence is CASRRTGNSNQPQHF. The DNA of the CDR3 is TGTGCCAGCAGACGGACAGGGAATAGCAATCAGCCCCAGCATTTT. The full variable domain, in which reference TRBV2 and TRBJ1-5 provide the parts outside the CDR3, is EPEVTQTPSHQVTQMGQEVILRCVPISNHLYFYWYRQILGQKVEFLVSFYNNEISEKSEIFDDQFSVERPDGSNFTLKIRSTKLEDSAMYFCASRRTGNSNQPQHFGDGTRLSIL.

The rearrangement joins TRBV4-1 to TRBJ2-7; D remains ambiguous. The CDR3 runs to 14 residues. Germline assignment: CDR1 MGHRA and CDR2 YSYEKL. V was shortened by 1 base and J by 1 base, with 8 bases between the two germline ends. CDR3 nucleotide sequence: TGCGCCAGCAGCCAAGTTCGAAGTTCCTACGAGCAGTACTTC. Translating gives CASSQVRSSYEQYF.

V gene TRBV5-1 combines with J gene TRBJ2-5; D call uncertain. Trimming stripped 0 bases from V and 5 bases from J, with 11 bases between. The CDR3 length is 14 residues. CDR1 is SGHRS and CDR2 is YFSETQ in the germline V gene. In nucleotides, the CDR3 is TGCGCCAGCAGCTTGGGTTCCATGGGGGAGACCCAGTACTTC. Encoded protein: CASSLGSMGETQYF. The entire variable domain, with the rest obtained from reference TRBV5-1 and TRBJ2-5, is as follows: KAGVTQTPRYLIKTRGQQVTLSCSPISGHRSVSWYQQTPGQGLQFLFEYFSETQRNKGNFPGRFSGRQFSNSRSEMNVSTLELGDSALYLCASSLGSMGETQYFGPGTRLLVL.

This chain connects TRBV29-1 to TRBJ1-1; maybe TRBD1 (6 bases). The germline gives CDR1 SQVTM, CDR2 ANQGSEA. This CDR3 has 16 amino acids. Trimming stripped 5 bases from V and 4 bases from J, with 23 bases between. CDR3 region: CSVCGSGGLSATEAFF. In DNA, the CDR3 is TGCAGCGTTTGTGGTTCGGGGGGGCTGTCGGCCACTGAAGCTTTCTTT.

The genes are TRBV18 and TRBJ2-7; 9 bases line up with TRBD1. CDR3 size: 14 residues. Trimming cost V 4 bases and J 2 bases; bases outside gene matches: 3. Germline lookup yields CDR1 KGHSH and CDR2 LQKENI. For the CDR3, the DNA is TGTGCCAGCTCACTACAGGGGGCGGCCTACGAGCAGTACTTC. This encodes CASSLQGAAYEQYF.

This clone was seen more than once but under ten times. The V gene is TRBV19, the J gene TRBJ1-3; 7 nucleotides agree with TRBD1. Germline CDR1 is LNHDA and CDR2 is SQIVND (reference sequence). Unmatched junction bases numbered 3, after V lost 10 bases and J lost 0 bases. The CDR3 sequence is 13 residues long. CDR3 in DNA: TGTGCCAACCAGGGGGGCTCTGGAAACACCATATATTTT. It is translated as CANQGGSGNTIYF.

This chain uses TRBV10-3 with TRBJ1-6; 10 bases map to TRBD1. The CDR3 is made up of 16 amino acids. Unmatched junction bases numbered 7, after V lost 4 bases and J lost 7 bases. From germline, CDR1 is ENHRY and CDR2 SYGVKD. CDR3 region: CAISAGQGIQNSPLHF. CDR3 DNA sequence: TGTGCCATCAGTGCGGGACAGGGGATTCAGAATTCACCCCTCCACTTT.

This sequence joins TRBV5-4 and TRBJ2-1; 9 nucleotides match TRBD1. The length of the CDR3 is 15 residues. From germline, CDR1 is SGHNT and CDR2 YYREEE (reference sequence). Trimming took 4 bases from V and 4 from J; bases not matched to a gene: 6. The CDR3 DNA reads TGTGCCAGCAGCGCCGGGACAGGGCCATACAATGAGCAGTTCTTC. Translated, it gives CASSAGTGPYNEQFF.

The V and J genes are TRBV9 and TRBJ2-7, with 7 bases fitting TRBD1. From germline, CDR1 is SGDLS and CDR2 YYNGEE. J was trimmed by 2 bases and V by 4 bases; bases with no gene match: 12. The length of the CDR3 is 16 residues. CDR3 in amino acids: CASSPRGTAAAYEQYF. As DNA, the CDR3 is TGTGCCAGCAGCCCCCGAGGGACAGCCGCGGCCTACGAGCAGTACTTC.

The J gene is TRBJ1-1, the V gene TRBV6-1; the D gene is possibly TRBD1 (6 bases). V was pared by 4 bases and J by 4 bases, with 19 bases between. The CDR3 runs 16 residues. CDR1 and CDR2 (germline): MNHNS, SASEGT. The CDR3 region has the DNA TGTGCCAGCAGTGCACCTAGGGGGGGCGCGGTCACTGAAGCTTTCTTT. Protein: CASSAPRGGAVTEAFF.

The V call is TRBV28, the J call TRBJ2-5; D unclear. The CDR3 runs to 15 residues. Trimming took off 3 bases at V and 4 bases at J, with 15 bases between the two ends. The germline gives CDR1 MDHEN, CDR2 SYDVKM. CDR3 sequence: CASSLGSPGLETQYF. The CDR3 DNA reads as TGTGCCAGCAGTTTGGGCTCTCCCGGATTAGAGACCCAGTACTTC.

This clone was counted between two and nine times. The chain employs TRBV12-5 and TRBJ1-1; 7 bases agree with TRBD1. The germline gives CDR1 LGHNT, CDR2 FRNRAP. This CDR3 is built from 13 residues. Losses at the gene ends were 6 bases for V and 5 bases for J; bases not matched to a gene: 6. The CDR3, as DNA: TGTGCTAGTGGGTACCAGGGGGGAACTGAAGCTTTCTTT. Protein: CASGYQGGTEAFF.

The chain combines TRBV6-5 with TRBJ1-1, with TRBD1 matching over 10 bases. Germline CDR1 reads MNHEY; CDR2 reads SVGAGI. The CDR3 is 13 residues long. V lost 6 bases to trimming and J lost 10 bases; unmatched junction nucleotides: 8. CDR3 region: CASRSGTGDRAFF. The CDR3 DNA reads as TGTGCCAGCAGGTCAGGGACAGGGGACAGAGCTTTCTTT.

The genes are TRBV6-5 and TRBJ1-4; D gene uncertain. Trimming took off 10 bases at V and 5 bases at J, with 17 bases between the two ends. The length of the CDR3 is 14 residues. Germline CDR1 is MNHEY and CDR2 is SVGAGI. CDR3: CATRGEIRNEKLFF. In DNA form, the CDR3 reads TGTGCCACCCGCGGGGAAATAAGGAATGAAAAACTGTTTTTT.

This sequence joins TRBV10-3 and TRBJ1-2; 7 positions match TRBD1. The CDR3 loop spans 15 amino acids. After removal of 5 bases from V and 6 bases from J, the junction contained 12 bases not matched to a gene. The germline gives CDR1 ENHRY, CDR2 SYGVKD. The CDR3 here is CAISTPGQSKDGYTF. The CDR3 DNA follows: TGTGCCATCAGTACCCCGGGACAGAGTAAGGATGGCTACACCTTC.

The chain employs TRBV6-1 and TRBJ1-1, with D unresolved. The germline V and J ends were trimmed by 7 bases and 5 bases, with 17 bases remaining between them. The CDR3 spans 14 residues. The germline V gene encodes CDR1 MNHNS and CDR2 SASEGT. CDR3 loop: CASNSNPPRTEAFF. For the CDR3, the DNA is TGTGCCAGCAATTCCAATCCTCCTCGGACTGAAGCTTTCTTT.

The rearrangement joins TRBV7-2 to TRBJ2-7; 8 bases are shared with TRBD1. Germline V gene sequence: CDR1 SGHTA, CDR2 FQGNSA. This CDR3 comprises 15 residues. V lost 5 bases, J lost 6 bases, and 12 bases stayed unmatched. The DNA of the CDR3 is TGTGCCAGCAGCAGCCGGGACAGGCGAGGGGGCGAGCAGTACTTC. Translating gives CASSSRDRRGGEQYF.

As DNA, the CDR3 is TGTGCCGGGCAGACAGGGGCGGACACTGAAGCTTTCTTT. Residues: CAGQTGADTEAFF. The chain carries TRBV7-9 and TRBJ1-1; 8 bases are shared with TRBD1. The germline V gene has CDR1 SEHNR and CDR2 FQNEAQ (reference sequence). With V trimmed by 11 bases and J by 3 bases, 8 bases remained unmatched. This CDR3 contains 13 residues.

This clone came up once. This chain joins TRBV18 and TRBJ2-7; no clear D. V was shortened by 4 bases and J by 3 bases, with 10 bases between the two germline ends. Germline CDR1 is KGHSH and CDR2 is LQKENI. The CDR3 extends over 13 amino acids. CDR3 sequence reads: CASSRGLVYEQYF. CDR3 bases: TGTGCCAGCTCACGTGGCTTGGTCTACGAGCAGTACTTC. The full variable domain, completed using reference TRBV18 and TRBJ2-7, is NAGVMQNPRHLVRRRGQEARLRCSPMKGHSHVYWYRQLPEEGLKFMVYLQKENIIDESGMPKERFSAEFPKEGPSILRIQQVVRGDSAAYFCASSRGLVYEQYFGPGTRLTVT.

V gene TRBV6-5 combines with J gene TRBJ1-4, with TRBD1 as a possible D gene (6 bases). The CDR3 extends over 14 amino acids. Per the germline V gene, CDR1 is MNHEY and CDR2 is SVGAGI. Trimming stripped 5 bases from V and 5 bases from J, with 12 bases between. This CDR3 is CASSGNRENEKLFF. DNA for the CDR3: TGTGCCAGCAGTGGGAACAGGGAGAATGAAAAACTGTTTTTT.

This rearrangement joins TRBV28 to TRBJ1-2; D might be TRBD1 (5 bases). With 4 bases removed from V and 4 bases from J, the gap between germline ends came to 10 bases. Germline loops: CDR1 MDHEN, CDR2 SYDVKM. The CDR3 is made up of 13 amino acids. CDR3: CASSSSDSYGYTF. The CDR3 DNA sequence: TGTGCCAGCAGTTCCTCTGACAGCTATGGCTACACCTTC.

The chain couples TRBV19 to TRBJ1-5, with TRBD1 matching over 7 bases. The junction had 5 bases not matched to a gene; V was cut back by 3 bases and J by 0 bases. The CDR3 contains 16 residues. Germline lookup yields CDR1 LNHDA and CDR2 SQIVND (reference sequence). The CDR3 sequence: CASSIRGQVSNQPQHF. In nucleotides, the CDR3 is TGTGCCAGTAGTATTCGAGGACAGGTTAGCAATCAGCCCCAGCATTTT.

The chain uses TRBV7-9 and TRBJ1-3; weak D call: TRBD1 (5 bases). The CDR3 extends over 14 amino acids. V was pared by 3 bases and J by 4 bases, with 10 bases between. Per germline, CDR1 SEHNR and CDR2 FQNEAQ (reference sequence). In DNA form, the CDR3 reads TGTGCCAGCAGCTTTGGGGGGTCGGGAAACACCATATATTTT. Protein: CASSFGGSGNTIYF.

The chain has TRBV2 and TRBJ2-2; 7 nucleotides match TRBD1. Looked up from germline, CDR1 is SNHLY and CDR2 is FYNNEI. This CDR3 has 13 residues. The ends lost 10 bases at V and 0 bases at J; junction bases unmatched: 2. The CDR3 nucleotides are TGTGCCACTGGACAGGCGAACACCGGGGAGCTGTTTTTT. Its translation is CATGQANTGELFF.

The chain recombines TRBV7-3 with TRBJ1-1, with 7 bases aligning to TRBD1. This CDR3 is built from 14 residues. Germline values: CDR1 SGHTA, CDR2 FQGTGA. J gave up 4 bases and V 5 bases, and 7 bases lay outside the gene matches. CDR3 coding DNA: TGTGCCAGCAGCGAACAGGGGACCCGCACTGAAGCTTTCTTT. Its protein is CASSEQGTRTEAFF.

Only a few counts were recorded for this clone. The chain combines TRBV7-8 with TRBJ1-2, with D perhaps TRBD1 (6 bases). Germline loops: CDR1 SGHVS, CDR2 FQNEAQ. Trimming removed 4 bases from V and 4 bases from J, with 16 bases in between. The CDR3 sequence is 15 residues long. Here the CDR3 reads CASSSPGGQVYGYTF. Written as DNA, the CDR3 is TGTGCCAGCAGCTCCCCGGGGGGCCAGGTCTATGGCTACACCTTC.

The rearrangement links TRBV15 to TRBJ1-4; D is unclear. The germline V gene encodes CDR1 LNHNV and CDR2 YYDKDF (reference sequence). This CDR3 comprises 12 residues. V lost 7 bases and J 7 bases, leaving 10 bases between the germline ends. The CDR3 loop reads CATKAGTEKLFF. The CDR3 DNA reads as TGTGCCACCAAAGCTGGTACTGAAAAACTGTTTTTT.

The chain carries TRBV28 and TRBJ1-4; D perhaps matches TRBD1 (5 bases). Germline V gene lookup returns CDR1 MDHEN and CDR2 SYDVKM. V lost 5 bases and J 8 bases, leaving 18 bases between the germline ends. CDR3 length: 15 residues. The DNA of the CDR3 is TGTGCCAGCAGTGCCCCCAGGGAAAGTGAGGAAAAACTGTTTTTT. This translates into CASSAPRESEEKLFF.